The source of this T cell receptor beta chain is a study of CD8 T cells in ankylosing spondylitis. The study's findings and limits: Ankylosing spondylitis blood appeared to be characterized by a TCR beta motif of under ten highly homologous variants.

With molecular barcodes, quantitative 5'-RACE was used to make the TCR beta libraries. TCRdb reprocessed the 5' RACE reads with MiXCR, giving one entry per CDR3 protein. The sample yields about 96,000 distinct CDR3 sequences, about 9.1% seen once. In its sample, this clonotype was seen many times. Its antigen is undetermined. The CDR3 totals 14 residues. Trimming removed 5 bases from V and 8 bases from J, with 15 bases in between. The germline CDR1 and CDR2 sequences are KGHDR and SFDVKD. The clonotype was recovered from a male donor with ankylosing spondylitis or in good health (not recorded which). Sequencing was carried out using blood, either unsorted or a sorted T cell fraction (not recorded which). The chain has TRBV24-1 and TRBJ2-1; no definite D call. CDR3 in amino acids: CATSVTGLVDEQFF. In nucleotides, the CDR3 is TGTGCCACCAGTGTCACGGGCCTGGTGGATGAGCAGTTCTTC.